These 26 T cell receptor beta chains share one sample of origin, sequenced in a study of blood T cells in healthy people across ages. With a J-beta primer mix and a sample-barcoded 5' primer, a second PCR ran about 7 to 12 cycles. A single record per CDR3 protein comes from TCRdb applying MiXCR to the 5' RACE reads. The repertoire includes roughly 1.9 million distinct CDR3 sequences, roughly 43% of them detected once, and 20% to 25% sits in the top ten. The sequenced sample was blood. These receptors were collected from a human donor in good health.

The CDR3 spells CASSLGLPGQGTNEQFF. For the CDR3, the DNA is TGTGCCAGCAGCTTAGGGTTACCGGGACAGGGGACCAATGAGCAGTTCTTC. This chain connects TRBV7-2 to TRBJ2-1; 10 bases are a match to TRBD1. The CDR3 is made up of 17 amino acids. Losses at the gene ends were 1 base for V and 6 bases for J; bases not matched to a gene: 9. Germline V gene data show CDR1 as SGHTA and CDR2 as FQGNSA.

This chain links TRBV7-3 with TRBJ2-1, with D maybe TRBD1 (5 bases). Looked up from germline, CDR1 is SGHTA and CDR2 is FQGTGA. The CDR3 has 13 amino acids. Between the trimmed V and J ends, which lost 2 bases and 9 bases, there was a span of 11 bases. In DNA, the CDR3 is TGTGCCAGCAGCTTAGGCCCTAGGGGTGAGCAGTTCTTC. Encoded protein: CASSLGPRGEQFF.

J is TRBJ2-7 and V is TRBV6-5; D possibly corresponds to TRBD2 (5 bases). The V end lost 0 bases, the J end lost 6 bases, and 9 bases lay between the germline ends. Germline loops: CDR1 MNHEY, CDR2 SVGAGI. This CDR3 is 13 amino acids long. CDR3 loop: CASSYSGVREQYF. The CDR3 DNA is TGTGCCAGCAGTTACTCGGGAGTTCGCGAGCAGTACTTC.

In its sample, this clonotype was seen a few times. The CDR3 coding sequence is TGTGCCAGCAGCTTAGAAGGGGCGGGTTCAGCTTTCTTT. This codes for CASSLEGAGSAFF. This rearrangement joins TRBV11-2 to TRBJ1-1; perhaps TRBD1 as D (5 bases). The germline V gene has CDR1 SGHAT and CDR2 FQNNGV. Trimming stripped 0 bases from V and 10 bases from J, with 12 bases between. The CDR3 has 13 residues. The variable domain in full, with the rest retrieved from reference TRBV11-2 and TRBJ1-1, is EAGVAQSPRYKIIEKRQSVAFWCNPISGHATLYWYQQILGQGPKLLIQFQNNGVVDDSQLPKDRFSAERLKGVDSTLKIQPAKLEDSAVYLCASSLEGAGSAFFGQGTRLTVV.

This clonotype was recorded a few times. The chain couples TRBV9 to TRBJ2-1; 13 nucleotides align to TRBD2. This CDR3 contains 18 residues. After removal of 3 bases from V and 2 bases from J, the junction contained 8 bases not matched to a gene. The germline gives CDR1 SGDLS, CDR2 YYNGEE. In DNA form, the CDR3 reads TGTGCCAGCAGCGCCAGCTACGGGACTAGCGGGGCCTACAATGAGCAGTTCTTC. It yields the protein CASSASYGTSGAYNEQFF.

The chain links TRBV10-3 to TRBJ2-7, with 8 nucleotides matching TRBD1. Germline lookup yields CDR1 ENHRY and CDR2 SYGVKD. V was pared by 7 bases and J by 0 bases, with 5 bases of the junction left unmatched. CDR3 size: 14 residues. The CDR3 coding sequence is TGTGCCATCAATGCCGGGACAGGCTCCTACGAGCAGTACTTC. Its translation: CAINAGTGSYEQYF.

The gene calls are TRBV13 and TRBJ2-1; D perhaps matches TRBD1 (6 bases). V lost 4 bases to trimming and J lost 6 bases, with 16 bases between them. The CDR3 is made up of 15 amino acids. From germline, CDR1 is PRHDT and CDR2 FYEKMQ (reference sequence). The CDR3 DNA reads as TGTGCCAGCAGCTGGCACAGGGATCTGAGCAATGAGCAGTTCTTC. It translates to CASSWHRDLSNEQFF.

This clonotype has more than one count but fewer than ten. CDR3: CASSLAPQDNEQFF. The CDR3 region has the DNA TGTGCCAGCAGCTTAGCGCCGCAGGACAATGAGCAGTTCTTC. The chain is built from TRBV7-9 and TRBJ2-1; D is ambiguous. Per the germline V gene, CDR1 is SEHNR and CDR2 is FQNEAQ (reference sequence). Trimming stripped 0 bases from V and 5 bases from J, with 8 bases between. The CDR3 is made up of 14 amino acids.

This chain joins TRBV6-2 or TRBV6-3 and TRBJ1-1; D might be TRBD1 (5 bases). This CDR3 is 12 amino acids long. The V end lost 5 bases, the J end lost 6 bases, and 10 bases lay between the germline ends. Germline-derived CDR1 and CDR2 are MNHEY and SVGEGT. The DNA for the CDR3 is TGTGCCAGCAGTGGCGGCAGGGCTGAAGCTTTCTTT. It encodes CASSGGRAEAFF.

A few counts support this clonotype. V and J are TRBV9 and TRBJ2-1; TRBD1 aligns across 9 bases. The junction had 4 bases not matched to a gene; V was cut back by 3 bases and J by 0 bases. From germline, CDR1 is SGDLS and CDR2 YYNGEE. CDR3 length: 16 amino acids. CDR3 DNA sequence: TGTGCCAGCAGCGGGGGGACAGGGAGCTCCTACAATGAGCAGTTCTTC. Translation gives CASSGGTGSSYNEQFF.

This clonotype was seen a single time. The chain employs TRBV6-1 and TRBJ1-1, with D possibly TRBD1 on 5 matching bases. Deletions cut 9 bases from V and 5 bases from J, with 16 bases between. Germline CDR1 reads MNHNS; CDR2 reads SASEGT. The CDR3 covers 13 residues. The CDR3 sequence: CASRQGPGTEAFF. For the CDR3, the DNA is TGTGCCAGTCGTCAGGGCCCGGGGACTGAAGCTTTCTTT.

This clonotype appeared a few times. The V call is TRBV5-1, the J call TRBJ1-2; D possibly corresponds to TRBD1 (5 bases). The CDR3 loop spans 14 amino acids. V lost 1 base to trimming and J lost 5 bases, with 12 bases between them. Germline V lookup: CDR1 SGHRS, CDR2 YFSETQ. In nucleotides, the CDR3 is TGCGCCAGCAGCTTGCAGGGTATTAGATATGGCTACACCTTC. Protein product: CASSLQGIRYGYTF.

As DNA, the CDR3 is TGCGCCAGCAGCCAAGGTGGGGTCCCCTCCTACGAGCAGTACTTC. Encoded protein: CASSQGGVPSYEQYF. The gene calls are TRBV4-1 and TRBJ2-7; D is unresolved. Per the germline V gene, CDR1 is MGHRA and CDR2 is YSYEKL. Trimming removed 1 base from V and 0 bases from J, with 10 bases in between. The CDR3 sequence is 15 residues long.

The genes are TRBV6-2 or TRBV6-3 and TRBJ1-5, with 8 bases aligning to TRBD1. Germline lookup yields CDR1 MNHEY and CDR2 SVGEGT. There are 18 residues in the CDR3. V trimming: 7 bases; J trimming: 0 bases; junction bases outside the gene matches: 14. The CDR3 DNA reads TGTGCCAGCAAAAACCCGACAGGGGAGGATGATAGCAATCAGCCCCAGCATTTT. Translation gives CASKNPTGEDDSNQPQHF.

The sample holds a few counts of this clonotype. V usage is TRBV20-1 and J usage is TRBJ2-1, with 7 bases identical to TRBD1. Germline loops: CDR1 DFQATT, CDR2 SNEGSKA (reference sequence). CDR3 length: 16 amino acids. Losses at the gene ends were 1 base for V and 0 bases for J; bases not matched to a gene: 6. As DNA, the CDR3 is TGCAGTGCTAGAGGACAGGGCCCTAGCTCCTACAATGAGCAGTTCTTC. Its translation: CSARGQGPSSYNEQFF.

The chain couples TRBV4-3 to TRBJ1-2; the D gene is possibly TRBD1 (6 bases). CDR3 length equals 15 residues. Trimming stripped 0 bases from V and 2 bases from J, with 10 bases between. CDR1 and CDR2 from the germline V gene are LGHNA and YSLEER. CDR3 loop: CASSQDAGQNYGYTF. CDR3 DNA sequence: TGCGCCAGCAGCCAAGATGCAGGACAGAACTATGGCTACACCTTC.

The rearrangement uses TRBV7-3 and TRBJ1-2; 7 bases agree with TRBD1. CDR3 length: 14 amino acids. Germline CDR1 is SGHTA and CDR2 is FQGTGA. J lost 6 bases, V lost 2 bases, and 6 bases had no gene match. CDR3 sequence (DNA): TGTGCCAGCAGCTTAGGAGCAGGGGGGAATGGCTACACCTTC. The encoded protein is CASSLGAGGNGYTF.

The J gene is TRBJ2-7, the V gene TRBV20-1, with D possibly being TRBD2 (6 bases). The CDR3 runs to 11 residues. V lost 6 bases to trimming and J lost 7 bases, with 13 bases between them. Germline-derived CDR1 and CDR2 are DFQATT and SNEGSKA (reference sequence). CDR3 protein: CSAASVEEQYF. CDR3 bases: TGCAGTGCAGCTAGCGTGGAGGAGCAGTACTTC.

This clonotype was counted a few times. This chain joins TRBV4-3 and TRBJ2-7; 10 nucleotides match TRBD2. The CDR3 is made up of 15 amino acids. Germline V lookup: CDR1 LGHNA, CDR2 YSLEER. Losses at the gene ends were 4 bases for V and 4 bases for J; bases not matched to a gene: 7. The CDR3 here is CASSPGTSDVYEQYF. For the CDR3, the DNA is TGCGCCAGCAGCCCCGGGACTAGCGATGTGTACGAGCAGTACTTC.

This chain joins TRBV7-8 and TRBJ2-3; the match to TRBD2 covers 7 bases. CDR3 length: 19 residues. V lost 6 bases and J lost 2; bases outside the gene matches: 20. The germline gives CDR1 SGHVS, CDR2 FQNEAQ. In nucleotides, the CDR3 is TGTGCCAGCAGGAAAACTCGGACTAGTAGGGTACGGGCCACAGATACGCAGTATTTT. This sequence encodes CASRKTRTSRVRATDTQYF.

This rearrangement joins TRBV4-1 to TRBJ2-7; D is ambiguous. The V and J ends lost 0 bases and 0 bases respectively, with 9 bases between them. The CDR3 totals 15 residues. In germline, CDR1 is MGHRA, CDR2 YSYEKL. CDR3 region: CASSQDRSLSYEQYF. The CDR3 nucleotides are TGCGCCAGCAGCCAAGATCGTAGCCTCTCCTACGAGCAGTACTTC.

Details on this clonotype: A read error may explain this, as a much larger clone is one base away. The chain links TRBV5-1 to TRBJ1-4; no clear D. Germline CDR1 reads SGHRS; CDR2 reads YFSETQ. The CDR3 length is 14 residues. The CDR3, as DNA: TGCGCCGGCAGCTTGGTGGGGACTAATGAAAAACTGTTTTTT. Residues: CAGSLVGTNEKLFF.

This clonotype was picked up a small number of times. The CDR3 spells CASSYGADGDTEAFF. In nucleotides, the CDR3 is TGCGCCAGCAGCTATGGGGCAGATGGGGACACTGAAGCTTTCTTT. The chain uses TRBV5-1 and TRBJ1-1; maybe TRBD1 (5 bases). Germline CDR1 SGHRS, CDR2 YFSETQ. Trimming removed 3 bases from V and 3 bases from J, with 15 bases in between. This CDR3 is built from 15 residues.

This chain joins TRBV7-2 and TRBJ1-1; D is uncertain. CDR1 SGHTA and CDR2 FQGNSA come from the germline V gene. V was pared by 5 bases and J by 5 bases, with 15 bases between. The CDR3 sequence is 14 residues long. CDR3: CASSPNPVGTEAFF. The CDR3 coding sequence is TGTGCCAGCAGCCCTAACCCTGTTGGGACTGAAGCTTTCTTT.

This sequence joins TRBV4-3 and TRBJ2-3; 9 nucleotides align to TRBD2. V trimming: 0 bases; J trimming: 3 bases; junction bases outside the gene matches: 4. The germline V gene encodes CDR1 LGHNA and CDR2 YSLEER. The CDR3 has 16 residues. For the CDR3, the DNA is TGCGCCAGCAGCCAAGATAGAGGACTAGCGACAGATACGCAGTATTTT. It codes for CASSQDRGLATDTQYF.

This clonotype appeared a few times. CDR3 amino acids: CASSKEEAGRDTQYF. The CDR3 nucleotides read TGTGCCAGCAGCAAAGAAGAAGCGGGGAGAGATACGCAGTATTTT. V gene TRBV21-1 combines with J gene TRBJ2-3; the table calls TRBD2, which could not be checked here. TRBV21-1 is classified as a pseudogene. CDR3 length equals 15 residues.